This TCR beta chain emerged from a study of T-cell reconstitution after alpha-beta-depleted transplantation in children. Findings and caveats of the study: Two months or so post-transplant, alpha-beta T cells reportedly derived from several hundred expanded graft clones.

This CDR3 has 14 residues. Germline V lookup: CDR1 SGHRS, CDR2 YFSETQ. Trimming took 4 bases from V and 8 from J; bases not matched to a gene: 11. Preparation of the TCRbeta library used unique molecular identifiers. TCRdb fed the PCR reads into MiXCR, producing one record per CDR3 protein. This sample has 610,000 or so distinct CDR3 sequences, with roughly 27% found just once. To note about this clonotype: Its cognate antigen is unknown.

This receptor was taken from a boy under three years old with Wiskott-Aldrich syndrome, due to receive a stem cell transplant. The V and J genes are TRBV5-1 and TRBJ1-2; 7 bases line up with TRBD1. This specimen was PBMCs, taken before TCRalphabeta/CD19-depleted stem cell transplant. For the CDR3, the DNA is TGCGCCAGCAGCGTAGGGGGCTGGGTAGAAGGCTACACCTTC. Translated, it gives CASSVGGWVEGYTF.